What follows are 13 T cell receptor beta chains derived from one specimen sequenced in a study of blood T cell repertoires in COVID-19. Produced via immunoSEQ multiplex PCR; TCRdb's table is partial and in-frame only. The sample includes approximately 130,000 clones, roughly 82% of them seen just once. Sequencing was done on a sample of peripheral blood. These receptors came from a human donor in a cohort sampled during active COVID-19.

V usage is TRBV3-1 (or the pseudogene TRBV3-2) and J usage is TRBJ2-1, with 11 bases matching TRBD2. Unmatched junction bases numbered 6, after V lost 4 bases and J lost 7 bases. The germline V gene encodes CDR1 LGHDT and CDR2 YNNKEL (reference sequence). The length of the CDR3 is 15 residues. The CDR3 reads CASSPPASGGNEQFF. CDR3 DNA: TGTGCCAGCAGCCCGCCGGCTAGCGGGGGGAATGAGCAGTTCTTC.

The chain has TRBV5-6 and TRBJ2-1; 10 bases agree with TRBD1. The CDR3 spans 17 residues. Per germline, CDR1 SGHDT and CDR2 YYEEEE. The V gene end was trimmed by 5 bases and the J gene end by 5 bases; junction bases not matched to a gene: 13. The CDR3 spells CASRFGTGDLYHNEQFF. Written as DNA, the CDR3 is TGTGCCAGCAGATTTGGGACAGGGGACCTCTACCACAATGAGCAGTTCTTC.

V gene TRBV12-3 or TRBV12-4 combines with J gene TRBJ2-1; a weak D match, TRBD1 (6 bases). The CDR3 loop spans 13 amino acids. V shed 5 bases and J shed 3 bases, with 8 bases lying between them. The CDR3 DNA sequence: TGTGCCAGCAGTGGACAGAACTACAATGAGCAGTTCTTC. Protein product: CASSGQNYNEQFF.

V and J are TRBV7-2 and TRBJ2-5; 10 bases line up with TRBD2. V shed 3 bases and J 2 bases; nucleotides not matched to a gene: 3. The germline gives CDR1 SGHTA, CDR2 FQGNSA. The CDR3 has 15 residues. This CDR3 reads CASSFNSGGQETQYF. The CDR3 DNA reads as TGTGCCAGCAGCTTTAATAGCGGGGGGCAAGAGACCCAGTACTTC.

J is TRBJ1-1 and V is TRBV24-1, with a tentative D call TRBD1 (6 bases). The CDR3 is 12 amino acids. The germline gives CDR1 KGHDR, CDR2 SFDVKD. Trimming shortened V by 7 bases and J by 6 bases, and 11 bases separated the two germline ends. The CDR3 region has the DNA TGTGCCACCAGGGGGGCAGGGGCTGAAGCTTTCTTT. As protein: CATRGAGAEAFF.

The chain uses TRBV3-1 (or the pseudogene TRBV3-2) and TRBJ2-7; 10 positions agree with TRBD1. Per the germline V gene, CDR1 is LGHDT and CDR2 is YNNKEL (reference sequence). Losses at the gene ends were 2 bases for V and 7 bases for J; bases not matched to a gene: 8. The length of the CDR3 is 15 residues. The CDR3 coding sequence is TGTGCCAGCAGCCAACCCGGGACAGGGGATGGGGAGCAGTACTTC. The encoded protein is CASSQPGTGDGEQYF.

The chain employs TRBV4-3 and TRBJ2-5; a weak D match, TRBD2 (6 bases). Germline V gene lookup returns CDR1 LGHNA and CDR2 YSLEER. With 0 bases removed from V and 5 bases from J, the gap between germline ends came to 13 bases. The CDR3 loop spans 15 amino acids. This CDR3 is CASSQDLRTTETQYF. As DNA, the CDR3 is TGCGCCAGCAGCCAAGATCTTAGGACTACCGAGACCCAGTACTTC.

J is TRBJ2-1 and V is TRBV13, with 10 nucleotides matching TRBD2. Trimming at V came to 4 bases and at J to 7 bases, leaving 1 base not matched to a gene. Looked up from germline, CDR1 is PRHDT and CDR2 is FYEKMQ (reference sequence). This CDR3 region has 13 residues. The CDR3 DNA follows: TGTGCCAGCAGCTCGGGACTAGCGAATGAGCAGTTCTTC. Its translation: CASSSGLANEQFF.

V and J are TRBV4-3 and TRBJ2-7, with D possibly matching TRBD1 (6 bases). The V end lost 0 bases, the J end lost 6 bases, and 15 bases lay between the germline ends. Germline V lookup: CDR1 LGHNA, CDR2 YSLEER. The CDR3 contains 15 residues. In DNA, the CDR3 is TGCGCCAGCAGCCAAGATGACAGGCCAATTGTCGAGCAGTACTTC. It translates to CASSQDDRPIVEQYF.

V and J are TRBV11-3 and TRBJ2-3; TRBD1 is a possible D gene (5 bases). Trimming removed 5 bases from V and 6 bases from J, with 15 bases in between. Germline V lookup: CDR1 SGHNT, CDR2 YENEEA. This CDR3 has 14 residues. CDR3 loop: CASSLGDSLDTQYF. Written as DNA, the CDR3 is TGTGCCAGCAGCCTAGGAGACAGCTTGGATACGCAGTATTTT.

The rearrangement uses TRBV4-1 and TRBJ2-5; 8 bases line up with TRBD1. Germline V gene lookup returns CDR1 MGHRA and CDR2 YSYEKL. This CDR3 has 15 residues. V lost 1 base, J lost 2 bases, and 3 bases stayed unmatched. For the CDR3, the DNA is TGCGCCAGCAGCCAAGCGCAGGGGGCTCAAGAGACCCAGTACTTC. Encoded protein: CASSQAQGAQETQYF.

In this sample, this clone turned up once. The chain combines TRBV14 with TRBJ2-1; 9 bases line up with TRBD2. In germline, CDR1 is SGHDN, CDR2 FVKESK. The CDR3 is 14 residues long. V was clipped by 4 bases and J by 4 bases; unmatched bases: 2. The CDR3 sequence is CASSRLAAYNEQFF. The CDR3 DNA sequence: TGTGCCAGCAGCCGACTAGCGGCTTACAATGAGCAGTTCTTC.

The gene calls are TRBV2 and TRBJ1-2, with 9 bases lining up with TRBD1. The germline V gene encodes CDR1 SNHLY and CDR2 FYNNEI. This CDR3 is 17 amino acids long. The junction had 13 bases not matched to a gene; V was cut back by 5 bases and J by 3 bases. The CDR3 here is CASSTGTGYLLDYGYTF. The CDR3, as DNA: TGTGCCAGCAGTACCGGGACAGGGTACCTTCTTGACTATGGCTACACCTTC.